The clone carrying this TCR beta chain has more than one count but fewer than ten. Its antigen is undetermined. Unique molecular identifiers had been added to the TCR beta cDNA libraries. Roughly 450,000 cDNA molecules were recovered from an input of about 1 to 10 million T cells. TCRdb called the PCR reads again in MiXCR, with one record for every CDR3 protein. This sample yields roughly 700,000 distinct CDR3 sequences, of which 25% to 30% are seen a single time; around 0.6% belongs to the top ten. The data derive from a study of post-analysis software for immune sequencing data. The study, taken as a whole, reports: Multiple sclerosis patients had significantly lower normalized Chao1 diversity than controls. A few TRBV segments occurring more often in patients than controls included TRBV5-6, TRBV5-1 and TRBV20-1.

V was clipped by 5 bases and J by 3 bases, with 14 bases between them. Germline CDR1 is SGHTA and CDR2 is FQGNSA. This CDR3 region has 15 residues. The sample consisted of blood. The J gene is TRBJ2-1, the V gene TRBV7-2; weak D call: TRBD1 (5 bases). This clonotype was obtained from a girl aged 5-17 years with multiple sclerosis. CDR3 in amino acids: CASSPRGDSYNEQFF. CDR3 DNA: TGTGCCAGCAGCCCCCGCGGCGACAGCTACAATGAGCAGTTCTTC.